Each of the 28 T cell receptor beta chains below was sequenced from the same sample in a study of human T cells and chemical hapten exposure. Time point meaning: patch test 2, 6 weeks after DPC sensitization. Treatment noted: therapeutic diphenylcyclopropenone sensitization with weekly scalp DPC. TCRdb re-called the RACE reads through MiXCR, storing one row per CDR3 protein. This sample has some 90,000 distinct CDR3 sequences, with approximately 10% found just once. The sequencing here drew on whole blood, taken in connection with sensitization to the hapten diphenylcyclopropenone (DPC). The source is a woman between 40 and 50 years old with alopecia areata. Some clones in this sample may be carry-over from other donors' samples.

With respect to this clonotype: The junction differs from germline at one of its ends, possibly a read error. The chain is built from TRBV7-2 and TRBJ2-3, with 7 bases fitting TRBD2. The CDR3 has 15 amino acids. CDR1 is SGHTA and CDR2 is FQGNSA in the germline V gene. The CDR3 region is CASSLYLAVGDTQFF. DNA of the CDR3: TGTGCCAGCAGCTTATACCTAGCGGTGGGGGATACGCAGTTTTTT.

The sample holds many counts of this clonotype. The J gene is TRBJ2-1, the V gene TRBV7-2; D assignment may be TRBD1 or TRBD2 (5 bases each). V was pared by 4 bases and J by 6 bases, with 13 bases between. The CDR3 is 14 amino acids. Germline V gene sequence: CDR1 SGHTA, CDR2 FQGNSA. The CDR3 sequence: CASSSLPGRNEQFF. CDR3 bases: TGTGCCAGCAGCTCCCTCCCGGGACGCAATGAGCAGTTCTTC.

This clonotype was counted many times. The CDR3, as DNA: TGCGCCAGCAGCCAAGGTCTAGGCGATCAGCCCCAGCATTTT. Its translation is CASSQGLGDQPQHF. The rearrangement uses TRBV4-1 and TRBJ1-5; D ambiguous. The V end lost 1 base, the J end lost 5 bases, and 9 bases lay between the germline ends. Germline CDR1 reads MGHRA; CDR2 reads YSYEKL. The CDR3 consists of 14 residues.

This clonotype was counted ten times or more. The chain is built from TRBV7-2 and TRBJ2-2, with 16 bases lining up with TRBD2. The germline gives CDR1 SGHTA, CDR2 FQGNSA. V was clipped by 3 bases and J by 0 bases; unmatched bases: 4. CDR3 length equals 19 residues. The CDR3 nucleotides are TGTGCCAGCAGCTTCGGGACTAGCGGGAGGGCCCCGAACACCGGGGAGCTGTTTTTT. Translating it yields CASSFGTSGRAPNTGELFF. The full variable domain, rest sourced from reference TRBV7-2 and TRBJ2-2, is GAGVSQSPSNKVTEKGKDVELRCDPISGHTALYWYRQSLGQGLEFLIYFQGNSAPDKSGLPSDRFSAERTGGSVSTLTIQRTQQEDSAVYLCASSFGTSGRAPNTGELFFGEGSRLTVL.

Turning to this clonotype: A much larger clone differs from this one at a single base, so this may be a read error. Because the CDR3 is missing its conserved closing phenylalanine or tryptophan, this is likely a read error. The V call is TRBV25-1, the J call TRBJ2-3; the match to TRBD2 covers 13 bases. The CDR3 runs to 17 residues. Germline V CDR1 and CDR2: MGHDK, SYGVNS. Trimming at V came to 5 bases and at J to 8 bases, leaving 13 bases not matched to a gene. The CDR3 spells CASSLTGTSGVAGTQYC. As DNA, the CDR3 is TGTGCCAGCAGTCTAACCGGGACTAGCGGGGTCGCAGGTACGCAGTATTGT.

This clonotype was counted ten times or more. The chain recombines TRBV4-3 with TRBJ1-6; TRBD1 matches 7 bases. V lost 0 bases, J lost 10 bases, and 3 bases stayed unmatched. The CDR3 has 14 amino acids. The germline gives CDR1 LGHNA, CDR2 YSLEER. The CDR3 spells CASSQDTGDSPLHF. The DNA for the CDR3 is TGCGCCAGCAGCCAAGATACAGGGGACTCACCCCTCCACTTT.

The V and J genes are TRBV6-2 or TRBV6-3 and TRBJ2-2; D ambiguous. Trimming removed 2 bases at V and 3 bases at J, with 7 bases between. The length of the CDR3 is 14 residues. Germline loops: CDR1 MNHEY, CDR2 SVGEGT. CDR3 protein: CASSYGGDTGELFF. The CDR3, as DNA: TGTGCCAGCAGTTACGGCGGAGACACCGGGGAGCTGTTTTTT.

The chain couples TRBV9 to TRBJ2-7, with TRBD2 as a possible D gene (6 bases). CDR3 size: 14 residues. Germline V lookup: CDR1 SGDLS, CDR2 YYNGEE. V lost 2 bases to trimming and J lost 6 bases, with 15 bases between them. CDR3 sequence (DNA): TGTGCCAGCAGCGTTTACTCCCAGGGAGGCGAGCAGTACTTC. Translation gives CASSVYSQGGEQYF. The complete variable domain, with remaining parts taken from reference TRBV9 and TRBJ2-7, reads DSGVTQTPKHLITATGQRVTLRCSPRSGDLSVYWYQQSLDQGLQFLIQYYNGEERAKGNILERFSAQQFPDLHSELNLSSLELGDSALYFCASSVYSQGGEQYFGPGTRLTVT.

This clonotype was recorded many times. The chain joins TRBV6-6 to TRBJ2-2; TRBD1 might be the D (6 bases). Trimming cost V 6 bases and J 0 bases, with 11 bases left between them. The length of the CDR3 is 15 residues. CDR1 MNHNY and CDR2 SVGAGI come from the germline V gene (reference sequence). This chain's CDR3 is CASSSGQPNTGELFF. CDR3 in DNA: TGTGCCAGCAGCTCGGGACAACCGAACACCGGGGAGCTGTTTTTT.

This clonotype was observed many times. The chain carries TRBV21-1 and TRBJ2-7. TRBV21-1 is a known pseudogene. The CDR3 loop spans 14 amino acids. As DNA, the CDR3 is TGTGCCAGCAGCAAAGCTTTCCGATCCCACGAGCAGTACTTC. It specifies CASSKAFRSHEQYF.

The rearrangement joins TRBV6-4 to TRBJ2-1; 12 bases fit TRBD2. Trimming cost V 3 bases and J 6 bases; bases outside gene matches: 3. This CDR3 contains 15 residues. Germline CDR1 is MRHNA and CDR2 is SNTAGT. Written as DNA, the CDR3 is TGTGCCAGCAGTGAGGCTAGCGGGGGGGCCAATGAGCAGTTCTTC. Encoded protein: CASSEASGGANEQFF.

A few counts support this clonotype. The V gene is TRBV19, the J gene TRBJ2-2; 10 nucleotides match TRBD2. Germline-derived CDR1 and CDR2 are LNHDA and SQIVND (reference sequence). This CDR3 is 17 amino acids long. The J segment lost 5 bases and the V segment lost 8 bases, leaving 14 bases of the junction unmatched. The CDR3 sequence: CASLLTWASGRTGELFF. CDR3 DNA sequence: TGTGCCAGTCTCCTCACCTGGGCTAGCGGGAGAACCGGGGAGCTGTTTTTT.

The chain employs TRBV6-6 and TRBJ1-6; no firm D call. The germline V gene has CDR1 MNHNY and CDR2 SVGAGI (reference sequence). The V and J ends lost 0 bases and 7 bases respectively, with 10 bases between them. This CDR3 has 15 amino acids. The CDR3, as DNA: TGTGCCAGCAGTTACTCGAGTCCCGTCAATTCACCCCTCCACTTT. This sequence encodes CASSYSSPVNSPLHF.

This chain connects TRBV7-2 to TRBJ2-7; D may be TRBD1 (6 bases). V gave up 4 bases and J gave up 7 bases, with 20 bases separating them. CDR1 and CDR2 (germline): SGHTA, FQGNSA. CDR3 length equals 15 residues. CDR3 sequence (DNA): TGTGCCAGCAGCTCCGCCGGGACACGCTTCGGGGAGCAGTACTTC. Translated, it gives CASSSAGTRFGEQYF. The complete variable domain, with remaining parts taken from reference TRBV7-2 and TRBJ2-7, reads GAGVSQSPSNKVTEKGKDVELRCDPISGHTALYWYRQSLGQGLEFLIYFQGNSAPDKSGLPSDRFSAERTGGSVSTLTIQRTQQEDSAVYLCASSSAGTRFGEQYFGPGTRLTVT.

J is TRBJ1-4 and V is TRBV9; 8 nucleotides line up with TRBD1. V shed 3 bases, J shed 5 bases, and the junction held 3 bases outside the gene matches. CDR3 length equals 14 residues. Germline values: CDR1 SGDLS, CDR2 YYNGEE. In DNA form, the CDR3 reads TGTGCCAGCAGCGGGACAGGGACGAATGAAAAACTGTTTTTT. Its protein product is CASSGTGTNEKLFF.

The table lists this clonotype with many counts. One end of the junction varies from germline; a read error may be responsible. V and J are TRBV11-2 and TRBJ2-1, with TRBD2 identical over 7 bases. The germline CDR1 and CDR2 sequences are SGHAT and FQNNGV. The CDR3 is 15 amino acids. CDR3: CASSLGRLAANEQFF. Here the CDR3 DNA reads TGTGCCAGCAGTTTAGGAAGGCTAGCGGCCAATGAGCAGTTCTTC. Together with reference TRBV11-2 and TRBJ2-1, the CDR3 gives the full variable domain: EAGVAQSPRYKIIEKRQSVAFWCNPISGHATLYWYQQILGQGPKLLIQFQNNGVVDDSQLPKDRFSAERLKGVDSTLKIQPAKLEDSAVYLCASSLGRLAANEQFFGPGTRLTVL.

The V call is TRBV7-6, the J call TRBJ2-5; D may be TRBD1 or TRBD2 (5 bases each). This CDR3 region has 17 residues. Between the trimmed V and J ends, which lost 1 base and 1 base, there was a span of 16 bases. Germline V gene sequence: CDR1 SGHVS, CDR2 FNYEAQ. The CDR3 region is CASSLGRGASRQETQYF. In DNA, the CDR3 is TGTGCCAGCAGCTTAGGAAGAGGGGCGAGTCGCCAAGAGACCCAGTACTTC.

The chain carries TRBV15 and TRBJ2-5; 9 positions agree with TRBD1. The V gene end was trimmed by 2 bases and the J gene end by 0 bases; junction bases not matched to a gene: 7. The CDR3 covers 17 residues. The germline V gene encodes CDR1 LNHNV and CDR2 YYDKDF (reference sequence). CDR3 in amino acids: CATSRLIRDRDQETQYF. As DNA, the CDR3 is TGTGCCACCAGCAGACTAATCCGGGACAGGGACCAAGAGACCCAGTACTTC.

The V gene is TRBV28, the J gene TRBJ2-3; 12 bases are a match to TRBD2. Germline V gives CDR1 MDHEN, CDR2 SYDVKM. Germline trimming cut 5 bases from V and 5 bases from J; bases unmatched to any gene: 11. The CDR3 runs 17 residues. CDR3 in DNA: TGTGCCAGCAGTCTTATACGACTAGCGGGAGATGGAGATACGCAGTATTTT. It specifies CASSLIRLAGDGDTQYF.

This clonotype was seen a few times. The chain carries TRBV30 and TRBJ2-7; 7 nucleotides align to TRBD1. The V and J ends lost 2 bases and 9 bases, in that order; junction bases with no gene match: 7. From germline, CDR1 is GTSNPN and CDR2 SVGIG (reference sequence). The CDR3 loop spans 12 amino acids. CDR3 bases: TGTGCCTGGAGTCCAACAGGGGTTCGGCAGTACTTC. It encodes CAWSPTGVRQYF.

V is TRBV6-2 or TRBV6-3 and J is TRBJ1-1; maybe TRBD1 (5 bases). Germline V gives CDR1 MNHEY, CDR2 SVGEGT. The CDR3 length is 16 residues. V lost 2 bases, J lost 1 base, and 14 bases lay in between. DNA of the CDR3: TGTGCCAGCAGTTACGTTATTAGGAGGGGGAACACTGAAGCTTTCTTT. Amino acids: CASSYVIRRGNTEAFF.

This clonotype was seen many times. The chain has TRBV6-2 or TRBV6-3 and TRBJ2-7, with 10 positions matching TRBD1. The junction had 2 bases not matched to a gene; V was cut back by 6 bases and J by 3 bases. The germline gives CDR1 MNHEY, CDR2 SVGEGT. CDR3 length: 13 residues. CDR3 loop: CASRTGGFYEQYF. CDR3 nucleotides: TGTGCCAGCAGGACAGGGGGCTTCTACGAGCAGTACTTC.

This clonotype was observed many times. The chain has TRBV20-1 and TRBJ2-4, with TRBD1 identical over 8 bases. The CDR3 consists of 12 residues. J gave up 4 bases and V 8 bases, and 4 bases lay outside the gene matches. Germline V lookup: CDR1 DFQATT, CDR2 SNEGSKA (reference sequence). The CDR3 nucleotides are TGCAGTACTCGACAGGGGAAAAACATTCAGTACTTC. This codes for CSTRQGKNIQYF.

The chain is built from TRBV29-1 and TRBJ2-7; D perhaps matches TRBD1 (6 bases). Trimming took 4 bases from V and 5 from J, leaving 15 bases between them. The CDR3 spans 13 residues. Germline-derived CDR1 and CDR2 are SQVTM and ANQGSEA. In nucleotides, the CDR3 is TGCAGCGTTGCGCAGGGGCCCCCGGACGAGCAGTACTTC. Translation gives CSVAQGPPDEQYF.

This clonotype was seen many times. The V and J genes are TRBV28 and TRBJ1-2; D is unresolved. Per germline, CDR1 MDHEN and CDR2 SYDVKM. CDR3 size: 11 residues. Trimming left V 4 bases short and J 8 bases short, with 8 bases between. CDR3 DNA sequence: TGTGCCAGCAGTTATCGGGGAGGCTACACCTTC. Its protein is CASSYRGGYTF.

This clonotype was observed a handful of times. The rearrangement links TRBV7-9 to TRBJ2-6; maybe TRBD1 (6 bases). V shed 5 bases and J shed 1 base, with 15 bases lying between them. Germline V gene data show CDR1 as SEHNR and CDR2 as FQNEAQ (reference sequence). The CDR3 runs 17 residues. The CDR3 protein is CASSPRGRFSGANVLTF. DNA of the CDR3: TGTGCCAGCAGCCCCAGGGGACGTTTTTCTGGGGCCAACGTCCTGACTTTC.

There are a few counts of this clonotype. This chain joins TRBV7-2 and TRBJ2-3, with D perhaps matching TRBD2 (7 bases). CDR1 is SGHTA and CDR2 is FQGNSA in the germline V gene. This CDR3 has 15 amino acids. V lost 1 base to trimming and J lost 8 bases, with 16 bases between them. CDR3 coding DNA: TGTGCCAGCAGCTTAGGAGGGGGGGCCGGGAGTACGCAGTATTTT. Its protein is CASSLGGGAGSTQYF.

This clonotype appeared many times. The chain has TRBV12-3 or TRBV12-4 and TRBJ1-4; possibly TRBD1 for D (5 bases). CDR3 size: 15 residues. V lost 3 bases to trimming and J lost 2 bases, with 10 bases between them. The DNA for the CDR3 is TGTGCCAGCAGTTTTGAGACAGAGACTAATGAAAAACTGTTTTTT. This codes for CASSFETETNEKLFF.